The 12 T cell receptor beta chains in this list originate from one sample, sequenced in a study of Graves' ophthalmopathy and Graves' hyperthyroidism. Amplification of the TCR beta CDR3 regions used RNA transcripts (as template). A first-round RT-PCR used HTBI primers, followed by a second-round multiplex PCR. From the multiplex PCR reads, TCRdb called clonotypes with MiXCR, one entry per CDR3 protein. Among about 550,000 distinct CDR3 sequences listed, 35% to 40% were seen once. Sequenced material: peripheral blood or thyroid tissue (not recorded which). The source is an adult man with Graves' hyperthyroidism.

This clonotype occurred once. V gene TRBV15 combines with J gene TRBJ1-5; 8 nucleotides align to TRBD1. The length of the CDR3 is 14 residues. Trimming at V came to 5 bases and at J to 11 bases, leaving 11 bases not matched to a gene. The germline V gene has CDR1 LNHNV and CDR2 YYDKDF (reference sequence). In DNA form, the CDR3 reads TGTGCCACCAGCGGTCCAGGGGGCGCTGAGACCCAGCATTTT. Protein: CATSGPGGAETQHF. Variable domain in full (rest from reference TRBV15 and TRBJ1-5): DAMVIQNPRYQVTQFGKPVTLSCSQTLNHNVMYWYQQKSSQAPKLLFHYYDKDFNNEADTPDNFQSRRPNTSFCFLDIRSPGLGDTAMYLCATSGPGGAETQHFGDGTRLSIL.

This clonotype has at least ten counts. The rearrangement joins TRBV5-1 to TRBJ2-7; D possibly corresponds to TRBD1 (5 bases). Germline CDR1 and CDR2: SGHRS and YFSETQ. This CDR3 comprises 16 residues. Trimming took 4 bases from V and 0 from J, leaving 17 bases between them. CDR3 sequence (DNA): TGCGCCAGCAGCCTAAGACGACAGCCTAACTCCTACGAGCAGTACTTC. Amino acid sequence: CASSLRRQPNSYEQYF.

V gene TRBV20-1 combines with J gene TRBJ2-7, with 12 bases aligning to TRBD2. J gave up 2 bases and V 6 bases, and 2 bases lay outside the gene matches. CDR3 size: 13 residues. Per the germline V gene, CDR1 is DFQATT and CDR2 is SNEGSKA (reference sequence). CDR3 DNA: TGCAGTGCCAGGACTAGCGGGGCCTACGAGCAGTACTTC. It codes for CSARTSGAYEQYF.

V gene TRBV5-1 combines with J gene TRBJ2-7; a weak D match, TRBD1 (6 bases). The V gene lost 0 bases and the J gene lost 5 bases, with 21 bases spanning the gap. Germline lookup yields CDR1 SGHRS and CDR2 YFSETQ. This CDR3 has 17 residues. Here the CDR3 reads CASSLVILGANMDEQYF. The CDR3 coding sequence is TGCGCCAGCAGCTTGGTGATACTGGGGGCGAATATGGACGAGCAGTACTTC. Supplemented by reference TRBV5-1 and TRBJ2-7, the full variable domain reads KAGVTQTPRYLIKTRGQQVTLSCSPISGHRSVSWYQQTPGQGLQFLFEYFSETQRNKGNFPGRFSGRQFSNSRSEMNVSTLELGDSALYLCASSLVILGANMDEQYFGPGTRLTVT.

The CDR3 coding sequence is TGTGCCAGCAGCCAATCTACAGGGGTTAAAAACACCATATATTTT. It encodes CASSQSTGVKNTIYF. The V gene is TRBV7-9, the J gene TRBJ1-3; 7 bases match TRBD1. Germline trimming cut 5 bases from V and 6 bases from J; bases unmatched to any gene: 10. Germline V gene lookup returns CDR1 SEHNR and CDR2 FQNEAQ (reference sequence). This CDR3 comprises 15 residues.

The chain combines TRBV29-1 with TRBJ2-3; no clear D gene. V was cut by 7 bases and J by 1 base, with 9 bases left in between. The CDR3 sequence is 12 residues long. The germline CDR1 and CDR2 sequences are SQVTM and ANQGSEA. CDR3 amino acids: CSGSVGTDTQYF. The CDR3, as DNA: TGCAGCGGGTCCGTCGGCACAGATACGCAGTATTTT.

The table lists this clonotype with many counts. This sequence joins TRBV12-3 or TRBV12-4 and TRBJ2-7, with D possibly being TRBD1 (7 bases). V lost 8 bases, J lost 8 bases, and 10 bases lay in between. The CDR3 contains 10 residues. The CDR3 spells CASSGGKQYF. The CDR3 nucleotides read TGTGCCAGCTCAGGGGGGAAGCAGTACTTC.

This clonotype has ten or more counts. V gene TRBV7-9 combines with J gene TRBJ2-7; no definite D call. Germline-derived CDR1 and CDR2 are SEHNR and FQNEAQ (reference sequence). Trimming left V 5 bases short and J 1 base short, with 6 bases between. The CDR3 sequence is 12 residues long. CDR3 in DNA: TGTGCCAGCAGCACCTCTTCCTACGAGCAGTACTTC. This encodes CASSTSSYEQYF.

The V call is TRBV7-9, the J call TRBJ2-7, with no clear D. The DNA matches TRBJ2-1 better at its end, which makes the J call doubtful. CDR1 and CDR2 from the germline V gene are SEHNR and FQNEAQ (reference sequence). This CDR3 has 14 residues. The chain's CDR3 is CASSALISIHEQFF. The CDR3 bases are TGTGCCAGCAGCGCGTTGATTAGCATCCATGAGCAGTTCTTC.

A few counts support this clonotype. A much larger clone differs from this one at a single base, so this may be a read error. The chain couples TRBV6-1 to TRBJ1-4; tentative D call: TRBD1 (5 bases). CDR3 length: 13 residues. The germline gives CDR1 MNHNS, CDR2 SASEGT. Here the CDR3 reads CASQGRVNEKLLF. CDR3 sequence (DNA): TGTGCCAGCCAGGGCAGGGTGAATGAAAAACTGCTTTTT.

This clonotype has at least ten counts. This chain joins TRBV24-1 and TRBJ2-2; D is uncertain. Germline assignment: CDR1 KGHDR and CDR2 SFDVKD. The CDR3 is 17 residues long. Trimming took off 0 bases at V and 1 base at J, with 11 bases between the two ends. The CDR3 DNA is TGTGCCACCAGTGATTTGCAAGGTACAGAGAACACCGGGGAGCTGTTTTTT. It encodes CATSDLQGTENTGELFF.

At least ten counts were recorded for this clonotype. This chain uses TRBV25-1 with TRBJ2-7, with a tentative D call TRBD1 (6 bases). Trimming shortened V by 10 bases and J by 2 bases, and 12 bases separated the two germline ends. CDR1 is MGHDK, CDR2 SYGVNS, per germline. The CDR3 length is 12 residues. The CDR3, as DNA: TGTGCCACCGGGACACTTACCTACGAGCAGTACTTC. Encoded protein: CATGTLTYEQYF.